This TCR beta chain was sequenced in a study of lymphopenia after photon versus proton radiotherapy. Libraries were prepared by immunoSEQ multiplex PCR; TCRdb keeps only in-frame clonotypes and omits some of them. The repertoire holds some 42,000 clones, around 83% seen once, with over 20% in the top ten. Points on this clone: Its antigen is unknown.

Study conclusions and caveats: Proton therapy kept repertoires fairly stable, unlike photons, which gained effector/memory cells.

Germline CDR1 is LNHDA and CDR2 is SQIVND (reference sequence). The CDR3 extends over 13 amino acids. Between the trimmed V and J ends, which lost 4 bases and 4 bases, there was a span of 10 bases. V and J are TRBV19 and TRBJ2-5, with D perhaps TRBD2 (5 bases). The material sequenced was peripheral blood, taken from a patient treated with proton-based radiotherapy. The receptor was isolated from a woman aged 65 to 85 with pancreatic cancer. The CDR3 DNA follows: TGTGCCAGTAGTAGAGGCGGAGGAGAGACCCAGTACTTC. It codes for CASSRGGGETQYF.